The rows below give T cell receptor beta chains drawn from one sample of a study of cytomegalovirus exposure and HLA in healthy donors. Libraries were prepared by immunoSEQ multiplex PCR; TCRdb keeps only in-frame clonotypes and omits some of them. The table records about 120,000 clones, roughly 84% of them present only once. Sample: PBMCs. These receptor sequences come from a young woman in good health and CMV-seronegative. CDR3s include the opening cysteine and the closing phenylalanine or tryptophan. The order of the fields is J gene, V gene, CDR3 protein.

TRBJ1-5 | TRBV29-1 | CSVALREGGNQPQHF
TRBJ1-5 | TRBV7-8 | CASSLARFQPQHF
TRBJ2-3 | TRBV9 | CASSRLLAGGGDTQYF
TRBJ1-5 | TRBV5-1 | CASSFWGQGALGGNQPQHF
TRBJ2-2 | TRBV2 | CASSVNRVTGELFF
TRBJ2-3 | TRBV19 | CASTDRAGVSTDTQYF
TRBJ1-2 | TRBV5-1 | CASSLPTQGDYGYTF
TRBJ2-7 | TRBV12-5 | CASGLTGLRDGEQYF
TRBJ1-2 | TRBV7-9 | CASSPQRENYGYTF
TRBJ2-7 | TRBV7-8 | CASSPTGLLSSYEQYF
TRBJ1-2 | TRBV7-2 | CASSLGGLNYGYTF
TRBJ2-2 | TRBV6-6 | CASSYSTAYTGELFF
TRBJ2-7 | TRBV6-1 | CASSEGRTGPGSYEQYF
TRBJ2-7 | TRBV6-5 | CASSYSRTGPFMYF
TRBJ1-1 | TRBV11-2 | CASSPGHSNTEAFF
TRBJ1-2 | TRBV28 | CASSPDRVGGYTF
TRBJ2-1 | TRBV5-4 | CASSAYRVQLDNEQFF
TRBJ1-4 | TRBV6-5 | CASSYSPGGREKLFF
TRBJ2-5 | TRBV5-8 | CASSPDWTSGTQYF
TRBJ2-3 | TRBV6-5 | CASSSAADTQYF
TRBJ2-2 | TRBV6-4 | CARSERGTGELFF
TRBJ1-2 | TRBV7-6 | CASSGEGGGYTF
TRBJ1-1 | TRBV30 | CAWSVEETEAFF
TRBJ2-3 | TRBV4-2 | CASSQDFRGGQGTDTQYF
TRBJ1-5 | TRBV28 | CASLGGVRSQHF
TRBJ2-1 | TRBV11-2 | CASSPLRGYNEQFF
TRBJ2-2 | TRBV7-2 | CASSFGQGAGELFF
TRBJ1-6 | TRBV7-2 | CASSLVRGQGSPLHF
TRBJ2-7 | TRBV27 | CASSPTGAASYEQYF
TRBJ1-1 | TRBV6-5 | CASSPGIFNTEAFF
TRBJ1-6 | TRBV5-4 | CASSLGNLPGGENSPLHF
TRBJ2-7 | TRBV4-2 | CASSQDTGEQYF
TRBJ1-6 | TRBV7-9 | CASSSRGQVGHSPLHF
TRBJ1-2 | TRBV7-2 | CASSLPGGGAGYTF
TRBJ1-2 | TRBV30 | CAWSVPNRRNYGYTF
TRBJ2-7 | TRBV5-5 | CASRIGGSYEQYF
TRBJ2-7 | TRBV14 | CASSPSTGTYEQYF
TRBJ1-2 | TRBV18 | CASSPPRRVGDYGYTF
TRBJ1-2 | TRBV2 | CASRAGGSGYTF
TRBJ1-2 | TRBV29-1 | CSVEGQDYGYTF
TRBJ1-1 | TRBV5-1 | CASSLEQGRTEAFF
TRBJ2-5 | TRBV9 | CASSVEQQETQYF
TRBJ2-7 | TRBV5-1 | CASSWGVAGPSYEQYF